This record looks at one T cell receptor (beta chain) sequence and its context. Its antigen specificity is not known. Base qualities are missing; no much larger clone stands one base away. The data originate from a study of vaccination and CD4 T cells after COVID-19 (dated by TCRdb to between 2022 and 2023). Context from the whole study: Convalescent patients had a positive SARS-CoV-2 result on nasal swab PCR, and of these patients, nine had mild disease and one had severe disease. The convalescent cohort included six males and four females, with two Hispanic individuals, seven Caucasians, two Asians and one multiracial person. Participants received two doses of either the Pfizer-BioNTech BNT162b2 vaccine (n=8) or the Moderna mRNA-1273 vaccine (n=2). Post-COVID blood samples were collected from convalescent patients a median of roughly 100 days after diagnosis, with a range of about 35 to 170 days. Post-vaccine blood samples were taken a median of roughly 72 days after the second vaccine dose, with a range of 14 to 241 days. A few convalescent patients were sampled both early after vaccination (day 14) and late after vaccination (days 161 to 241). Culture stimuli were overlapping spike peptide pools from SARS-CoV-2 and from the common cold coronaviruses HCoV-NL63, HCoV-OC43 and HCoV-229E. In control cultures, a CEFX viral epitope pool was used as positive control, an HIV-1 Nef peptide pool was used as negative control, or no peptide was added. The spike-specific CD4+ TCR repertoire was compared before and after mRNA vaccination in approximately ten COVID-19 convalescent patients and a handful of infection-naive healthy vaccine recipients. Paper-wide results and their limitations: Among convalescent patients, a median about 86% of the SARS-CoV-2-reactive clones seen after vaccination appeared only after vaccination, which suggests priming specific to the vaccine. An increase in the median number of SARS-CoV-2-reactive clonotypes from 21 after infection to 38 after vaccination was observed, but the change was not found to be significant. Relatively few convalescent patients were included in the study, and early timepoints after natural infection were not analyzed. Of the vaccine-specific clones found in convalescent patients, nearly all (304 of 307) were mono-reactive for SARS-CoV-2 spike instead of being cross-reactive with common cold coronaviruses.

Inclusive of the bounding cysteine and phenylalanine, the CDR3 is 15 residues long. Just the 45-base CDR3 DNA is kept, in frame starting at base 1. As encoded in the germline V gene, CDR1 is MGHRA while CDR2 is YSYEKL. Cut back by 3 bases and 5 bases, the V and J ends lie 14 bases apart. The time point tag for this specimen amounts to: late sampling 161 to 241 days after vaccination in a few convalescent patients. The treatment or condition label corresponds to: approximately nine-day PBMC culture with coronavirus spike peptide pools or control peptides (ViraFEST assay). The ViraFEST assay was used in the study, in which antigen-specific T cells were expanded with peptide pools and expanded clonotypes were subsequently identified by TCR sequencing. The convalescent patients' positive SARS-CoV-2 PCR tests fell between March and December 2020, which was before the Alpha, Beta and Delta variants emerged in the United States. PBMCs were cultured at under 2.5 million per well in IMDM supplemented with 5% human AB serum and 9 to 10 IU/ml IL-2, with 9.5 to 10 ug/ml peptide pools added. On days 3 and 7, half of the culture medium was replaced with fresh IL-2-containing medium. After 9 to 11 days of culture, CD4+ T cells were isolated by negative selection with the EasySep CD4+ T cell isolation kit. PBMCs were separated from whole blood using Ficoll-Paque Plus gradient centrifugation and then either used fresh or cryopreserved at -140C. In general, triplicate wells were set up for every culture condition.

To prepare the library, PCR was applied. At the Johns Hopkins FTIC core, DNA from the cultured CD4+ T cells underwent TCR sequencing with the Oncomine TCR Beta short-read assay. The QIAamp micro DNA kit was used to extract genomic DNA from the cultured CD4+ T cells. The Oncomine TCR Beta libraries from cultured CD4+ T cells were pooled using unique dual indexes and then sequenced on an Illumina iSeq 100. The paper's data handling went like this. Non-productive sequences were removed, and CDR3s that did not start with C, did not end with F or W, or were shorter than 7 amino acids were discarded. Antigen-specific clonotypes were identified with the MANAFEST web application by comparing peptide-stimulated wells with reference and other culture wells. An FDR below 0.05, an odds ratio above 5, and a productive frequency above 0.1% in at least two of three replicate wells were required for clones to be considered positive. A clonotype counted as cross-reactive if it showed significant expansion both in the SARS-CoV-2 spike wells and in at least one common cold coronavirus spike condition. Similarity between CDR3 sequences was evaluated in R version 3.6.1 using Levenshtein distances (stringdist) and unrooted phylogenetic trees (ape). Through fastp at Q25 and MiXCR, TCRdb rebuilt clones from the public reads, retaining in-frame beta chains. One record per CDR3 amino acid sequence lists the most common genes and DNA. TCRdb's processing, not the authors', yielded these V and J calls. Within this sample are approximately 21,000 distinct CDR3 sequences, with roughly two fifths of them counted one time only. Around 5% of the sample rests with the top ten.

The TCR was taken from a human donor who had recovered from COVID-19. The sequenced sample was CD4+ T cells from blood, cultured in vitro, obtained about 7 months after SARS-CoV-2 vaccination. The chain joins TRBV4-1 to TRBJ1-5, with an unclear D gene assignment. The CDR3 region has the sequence CASSQGMGVYQPQHF. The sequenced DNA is TGCGCCAGCAGCCAGGGGATGGGAGTTTATCAGCCCCAGCATTTT.